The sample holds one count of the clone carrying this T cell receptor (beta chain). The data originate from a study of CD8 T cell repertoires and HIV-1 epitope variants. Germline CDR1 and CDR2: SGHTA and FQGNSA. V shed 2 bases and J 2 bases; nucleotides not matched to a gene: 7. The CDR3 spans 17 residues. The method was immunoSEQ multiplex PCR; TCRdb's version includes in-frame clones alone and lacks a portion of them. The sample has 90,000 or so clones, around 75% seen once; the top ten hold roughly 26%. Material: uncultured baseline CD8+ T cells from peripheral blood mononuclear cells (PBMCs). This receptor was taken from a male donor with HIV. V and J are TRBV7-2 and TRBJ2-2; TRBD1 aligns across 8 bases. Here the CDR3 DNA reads TGTGCCAGCAGCTTACCGACAGGGGAAATTAACACCGGGGAGCTGTTTTTT. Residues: CASSLPTGEINTGELFF.